This TCR beta chain was captured by sequencing in a study of CD8+CD57+ T cells in acquired aplastic anemia (dated by TCRdb to 2016 to 2018). General notes on the study: A mean of approximately 2.9 ug of DNA, ranging from roughly 0.18 to 30 ug, was extracted from sorted CD4+ and CD8+ cells. A CD8+CD57+ expansion meant a frequency higher than the mean frequency seen in healthy subjects.

The CDR3 has 16 amino acids, counting the end cysteine and phenylalanine. Only the CDR3 DNA is retained, 48 bases long and in frame from the first base. Taken from the germline V gene (reference sequence), the CDR1 and CDR2 loops are LNHDA and SQIVND. Trimming accounts for 5 bases at V and 2 bases at J, while the number of junction bases matched to no gene is 9. Genomic DNA was used as template for profiling of TCR beta VDJ combinations and CDR3 sequences. An Illumina HiSeq 2000 was the platform used for TCR repertoire sequencing. From the authors' description of their analysis: Repertoires were assessed using TRBV/TRBJ rearrangement plots, CDR3 size and DJ length profiles, and Simpson's diversity index. The immunodominant clone was defined as the most abundant DNA sequence in deep sequencing data. CDR3 amino acid sequences were screened for sharing across subjects and were compared with published repertoires and the VDJdb database. TCRdb took the public reads, trimmed them with fastp at Q25, ran MiXCR for clone calling and kept in-frame beta chains. When rows share a CDR3 protein, they turn into one entry using the most common DNA and genes. TCRdb assigned the V and J calls; the authors' analysis was not used. Present in this sample are about 160,000 distinct CDR3 sequences, around 48% of which were seen just once. The ten biggest clones cover around 2.9% of the sample.

What the study reported, not specific to this receptor: No significant difference in CD8+ Simpson's diversity was found between patients and healthy controls (P=0.060). About 30 CD8+ CDR3 sequences were found to be shared between patients and controls, but these sequences appeared to be highly expressed in patients and within the immunodominant clones of the patients.

Expansion of CD8+CD57+ cells had been shown by flow cytometry in the patients chosen for sequencing. Every patient had severe acquired aplastic anemia, diagnosed using the International Study of Aplastic Anemia and Agranulocytosis and Camitta criteria. No patient had received any therapy when blood was sampled. In the study, sorted CD4+ and CD8+ blood T cells from patients with severe aplastic anemia and from healthy subjects underwent deep sequencing of TCR repertoires. Patients were enrolled in the USA under clinicaltrials.gov protocols 00001620, 01623167, 00001397, 00071045, 00081523 and 00961064. Ficoll-Paque density gradient centrifugation was used to isolate peripheral blood mononuclear cells. CD4+ and CD8+ T cells were sorted by FACS or magnetic beads before DNA extraction. On this clonotype: It lacks a known antigen. No base-level quality is on record; no much larger clone is a single base apart.

The specimen sequenced was sorted CD4+, CD8+, or CD8+CD57+ T cells (not recorded which) from PBMCs. The V and J genes are TRBV19 and TRBJ2-5; a stretch of 9 junction bases matches TRBD1. The source is a human donor with aplastic anemia. In nucleotide form, the sequence is TGTGCCAGTAGTTCTGCTGGACAGGGGATACAAGAGACCCAGTACTTC. Its coded protein is CASSSAGQGIQETQYF.